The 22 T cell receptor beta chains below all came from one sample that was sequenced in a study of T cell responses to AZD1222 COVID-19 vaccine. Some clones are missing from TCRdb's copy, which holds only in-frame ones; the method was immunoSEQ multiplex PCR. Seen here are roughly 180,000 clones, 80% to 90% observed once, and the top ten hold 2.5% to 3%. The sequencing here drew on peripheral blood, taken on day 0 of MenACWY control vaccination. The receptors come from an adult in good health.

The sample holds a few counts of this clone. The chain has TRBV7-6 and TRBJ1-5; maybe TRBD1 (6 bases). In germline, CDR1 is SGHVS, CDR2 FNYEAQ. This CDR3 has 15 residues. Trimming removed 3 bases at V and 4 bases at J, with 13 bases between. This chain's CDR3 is CASSLQSGANQPQHF. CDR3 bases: TGTGCCAGCAGCTTGCAGTCAGGGGCGAATCAGCCCCAGCATTTT.

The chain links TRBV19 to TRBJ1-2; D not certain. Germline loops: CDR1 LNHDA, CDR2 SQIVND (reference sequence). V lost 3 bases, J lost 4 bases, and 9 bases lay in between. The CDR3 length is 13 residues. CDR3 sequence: CASSMIPAYGYTF. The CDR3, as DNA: TGTGCCAGTAGTATGATCCCCGCCTATGGCTACACCTTC.

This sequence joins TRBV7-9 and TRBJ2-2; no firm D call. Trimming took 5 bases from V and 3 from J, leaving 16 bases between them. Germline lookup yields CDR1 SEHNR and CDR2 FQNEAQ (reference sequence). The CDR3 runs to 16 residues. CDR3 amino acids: CASSPSALRDTGELFF. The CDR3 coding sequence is TGTGCCAGCAGCCCCTCGGCCCTTAGGGACACCGGGGAGCTGTTTTTT.

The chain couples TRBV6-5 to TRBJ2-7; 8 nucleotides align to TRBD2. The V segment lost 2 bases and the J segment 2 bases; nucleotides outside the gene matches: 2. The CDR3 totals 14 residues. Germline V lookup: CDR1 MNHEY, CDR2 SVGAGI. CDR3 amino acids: CASSYSGSAYEQYF. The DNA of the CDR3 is TGTGCCAGCAGTTACAGCGGGAGCGCCTACGAGCAGTACTTC.

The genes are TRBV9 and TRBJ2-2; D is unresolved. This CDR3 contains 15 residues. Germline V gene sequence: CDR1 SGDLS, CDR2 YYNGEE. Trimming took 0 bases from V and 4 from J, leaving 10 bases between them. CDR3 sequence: CASSVGGSGTGELFF. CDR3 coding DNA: TGTGCCAGCAGCGTAGGCGGATCGGGCACCGGGGAGCTGTTTTTT.

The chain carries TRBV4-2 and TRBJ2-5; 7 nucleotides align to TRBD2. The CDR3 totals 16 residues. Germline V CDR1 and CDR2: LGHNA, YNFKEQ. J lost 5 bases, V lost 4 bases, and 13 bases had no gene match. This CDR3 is CASSPRVNLGGETQYF. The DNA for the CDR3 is TGTGCCAGCAGCCCCCGTGTAAATTTGGGGGGGGAGACCCAGTACTTC.

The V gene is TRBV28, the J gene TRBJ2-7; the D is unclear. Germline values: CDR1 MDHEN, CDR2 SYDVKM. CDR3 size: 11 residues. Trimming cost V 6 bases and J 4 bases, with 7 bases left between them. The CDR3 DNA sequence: TGTGCCAGCAGCATCAGGTACGAGCAGTACTTC. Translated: CASSIRYEQYF.

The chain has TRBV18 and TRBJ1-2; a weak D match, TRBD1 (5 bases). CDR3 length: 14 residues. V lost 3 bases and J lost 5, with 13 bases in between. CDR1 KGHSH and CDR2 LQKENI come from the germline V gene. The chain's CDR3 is CASSPWGERYGYTF. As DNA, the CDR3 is TGTGCCAGCTCACCGTGGGGGGAGCGTTATGGCTACACCTTC.

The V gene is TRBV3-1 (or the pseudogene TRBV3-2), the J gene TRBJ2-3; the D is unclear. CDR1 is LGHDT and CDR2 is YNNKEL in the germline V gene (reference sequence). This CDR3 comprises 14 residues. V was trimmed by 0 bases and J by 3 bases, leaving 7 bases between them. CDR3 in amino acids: CASSQDKKTDTQYF. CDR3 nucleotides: TGTGCCAGCAGCCAAGATAAGAAAACAGATACGCAGTATTTT.

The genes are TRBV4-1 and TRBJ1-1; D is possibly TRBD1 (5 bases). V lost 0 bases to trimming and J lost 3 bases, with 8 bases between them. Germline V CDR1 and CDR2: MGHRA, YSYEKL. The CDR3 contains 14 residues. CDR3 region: CASSQDRGDTEAFF. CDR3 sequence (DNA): TGCGCCAGCAGCCAAGACCGGGGGGACACTGAAGCTTTCTTT.

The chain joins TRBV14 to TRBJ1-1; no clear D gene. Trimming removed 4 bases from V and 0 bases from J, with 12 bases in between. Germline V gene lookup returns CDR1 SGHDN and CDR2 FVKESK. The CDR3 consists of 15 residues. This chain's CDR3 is CASSRAGALNTEAFF. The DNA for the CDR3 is TGTGCCAGCAGCCGAGCAGGAGCCTTGAACACTGAAGCTTTCTTT.

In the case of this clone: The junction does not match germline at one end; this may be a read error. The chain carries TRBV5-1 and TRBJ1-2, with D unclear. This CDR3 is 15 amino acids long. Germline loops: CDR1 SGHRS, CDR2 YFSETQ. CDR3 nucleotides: TGCGCCAGCAGTCACAATGCGGTCGAGGGCGGTGGCTACACCTTT. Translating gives CASSHNAVEGGGYTF.

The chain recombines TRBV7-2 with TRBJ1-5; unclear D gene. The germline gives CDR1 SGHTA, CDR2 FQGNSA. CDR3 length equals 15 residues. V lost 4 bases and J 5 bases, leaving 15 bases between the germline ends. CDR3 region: CASSSLARGDQPQHF. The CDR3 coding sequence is TGTGCCAGCAGCTCCTTAGCCCGGGGAGATCAGCCCCAGCATTTT. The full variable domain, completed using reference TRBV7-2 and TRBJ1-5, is GAGVSQSPSNKVTEKGKDVELRCDPISGHTALYWYRQSLGQGLEFLIYFQGNSAPDKSGLPSDRFSAERTGGSVSTLTIQRTQQEDSAVYLCASSSLARGDQPQHFGDGTRLSIL.

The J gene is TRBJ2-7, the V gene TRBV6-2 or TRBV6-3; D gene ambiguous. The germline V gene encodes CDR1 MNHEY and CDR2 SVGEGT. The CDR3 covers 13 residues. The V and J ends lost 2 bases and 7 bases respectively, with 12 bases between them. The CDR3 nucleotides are TGTGCCAGCAGTTACCGCCCAGCCGTGGAGCAGTACTTC. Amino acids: CASSYRPAVEQYF.

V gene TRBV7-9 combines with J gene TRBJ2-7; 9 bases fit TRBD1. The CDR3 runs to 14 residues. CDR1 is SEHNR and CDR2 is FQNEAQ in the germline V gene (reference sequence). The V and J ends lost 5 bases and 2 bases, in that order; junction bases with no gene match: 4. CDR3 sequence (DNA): TGTGCCAGCAGCCACCGGGACAGGGCCTACGAGCAGTACTTC. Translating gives CASSHRDRAYEQYF.

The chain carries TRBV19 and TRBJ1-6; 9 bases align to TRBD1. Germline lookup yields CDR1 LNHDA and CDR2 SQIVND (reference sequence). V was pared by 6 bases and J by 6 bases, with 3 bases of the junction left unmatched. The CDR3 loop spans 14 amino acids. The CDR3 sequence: CASRGTGRNSPLHF. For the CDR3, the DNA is TGTGCCAGTAGAGGGACAGGGCGTAATTCACCCCTCCACTTT.

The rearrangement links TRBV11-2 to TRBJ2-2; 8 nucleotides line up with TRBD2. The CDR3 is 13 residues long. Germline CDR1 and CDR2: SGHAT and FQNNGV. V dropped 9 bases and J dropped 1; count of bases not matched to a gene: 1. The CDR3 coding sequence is TGTGCCAGTAGCGGGGTGAACACCGGGGAGCTGTTTTTT. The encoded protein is CASSGVNTGELFF.

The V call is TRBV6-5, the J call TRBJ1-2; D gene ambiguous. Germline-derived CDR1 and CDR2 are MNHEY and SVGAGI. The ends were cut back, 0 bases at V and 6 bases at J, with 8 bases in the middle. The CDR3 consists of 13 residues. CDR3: CASSYSTGNGYTF. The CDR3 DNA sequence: TGTGCCAGCAGTTACTCGACGGGGAATGGCTACACCTTC.

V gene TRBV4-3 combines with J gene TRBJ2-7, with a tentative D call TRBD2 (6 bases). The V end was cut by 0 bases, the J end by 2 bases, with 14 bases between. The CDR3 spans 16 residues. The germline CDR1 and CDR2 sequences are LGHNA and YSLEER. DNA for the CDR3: TGCGCCAGCAGCCAAGATCGGACTACAAGCACCTACGAGCAGTACTTC. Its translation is CASSQDRTTSTYEQYF.

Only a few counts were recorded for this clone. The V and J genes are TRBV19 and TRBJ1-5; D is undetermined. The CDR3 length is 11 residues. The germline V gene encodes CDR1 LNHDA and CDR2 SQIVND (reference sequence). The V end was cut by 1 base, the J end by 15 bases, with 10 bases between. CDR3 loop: CASSIGVGWHF. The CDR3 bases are TGTGCCAGTAGTATAGGAGTAGGGTGGCATTTT.

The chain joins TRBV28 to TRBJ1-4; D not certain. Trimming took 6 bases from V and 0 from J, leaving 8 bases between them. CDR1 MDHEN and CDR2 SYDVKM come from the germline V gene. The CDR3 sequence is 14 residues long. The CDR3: CASSTFSTNEKLFF. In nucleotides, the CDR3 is TGTGCCAGCAGCACTTTCTCAACTAATGAAAAACTGTTTTTT.

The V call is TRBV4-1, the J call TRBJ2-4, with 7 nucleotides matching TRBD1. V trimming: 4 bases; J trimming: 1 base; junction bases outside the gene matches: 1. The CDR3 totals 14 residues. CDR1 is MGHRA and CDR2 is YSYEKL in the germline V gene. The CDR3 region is CASSLDRAKNIQYF. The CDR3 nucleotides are TGCGCCAGCAGCCTGGACAGGGCCAAAAACATTCAGTACTTC.